Listed below are T cell receptor beta chains from one sample, sequenced in a study of cytomegalovirus exposure and HLA in healthy donors. Clones were read by immunoSEQ multiplex PCR, and TCRdb kept only the in-frame ones, dropping some. The sample shows roughly 120,000 clones, roughly 77% of them seen only once. Sequenced: PBMCs. The receptors come from a woman between 25 and 40 years old in good health and CMV-seronegative. The conserved cysteine and the conserved F or W are not part of the CDR3 here.

v_call cdr3_aa
TRBV5-3 ARSLSGACYGYT
TRBV2 ASNPGQVNTEAF
TRBV7-2 ASSLAPPLAGATDTQY
TRBV5-1 ASSWVSSSEQF
TRBV4-3 ASSQEDSSSYEQY
TRBV10-1 ASSPQGPGTEAF
TRBV7-2 ASSLGLAGGLGGEQF
TRBV18 ASSPGQGGQPQH
TRBV10-3 AISDDSSYEQY
TRBV6-4 ASSEAGGTDTQY
TRBV27 ASIAGRGAYNEQF
TRBV5-5 ASSLDRVQETQY
TRBV28 ASSLGDSSFYEQY
TRBV5-1 ASSLGLLYSGGEETQY
TRBV27 ASSRLGEGNQPQH
TRBV19 ARRQRNTGELF
TRBV19 ASSAGRNTGELF
TRBV5-1 ASSLSGENYEQY
TRBV4-3 ASSPGTRSDTQY
TRBV6-4 ARPGLATGELF
TRBV7-2 ASSFGDLMG
TRBV7-2 ASSLLTGGYEQY
TRBV19 ASSTNARKGEQY
TRBV29-1 SVEANRNEQF
TRBV6-1 ASSEQGGNLGAQH
TRBV7-9 ASRAGTSKANTEAF
TRBV6-1 ASSEARGNEQF
TRBV5-5 ASSLVASGGSLSQY
TRBV9 ASSTRTGRDEQF
TRBV14 ASSQAGPIWTDTEAF
TRBV28 ASSLPGRGSYEQY
TRBV5-5 ASSLGGAQGEQY
TRBV7-2 ASSPTRGANTEAF
TRBV11-2 ASSPQGYYSTDTQY
TRBV4-1 ASSQVAGGRGNTIY
TRBV10-2 ASSSGQTHKNIQY
TRBV7-3 ASSPKGSNTEAF
TRBV4-2 ASSTGQGRYYGYT
TRBV7-9 ASSHSGEFHEQY
TRBV6-1 AMKDRQNTEAF
TRBV5-1 ASSPSTDTQY
TRBV29-1 SVRTSTTGSTEAF
TRBV30 AWAGANEQY
TRBV7-9 ASRSTGTEAF
TRBV14 ASSPRTGGEKLF
TRBV2 ASSGGLAGVRQETQY
TRBV7-2 ASSPQTGNYGYT
TRBV9 ASSVTLPGDTGELF
TRBV18 ASSPGTGGIYGYT
TRBV5-1 ASSFGHRGNEKLF
TRBV5-5 ASSQIPGVDTQY
TRBV29-1 SVNRVTTERGYT
TRBV7-9 SSSLALTAGGSNEQF
TRBV7-8 ASSEEVVYEQY
TRBV19 ASSIEVSGNYEQY